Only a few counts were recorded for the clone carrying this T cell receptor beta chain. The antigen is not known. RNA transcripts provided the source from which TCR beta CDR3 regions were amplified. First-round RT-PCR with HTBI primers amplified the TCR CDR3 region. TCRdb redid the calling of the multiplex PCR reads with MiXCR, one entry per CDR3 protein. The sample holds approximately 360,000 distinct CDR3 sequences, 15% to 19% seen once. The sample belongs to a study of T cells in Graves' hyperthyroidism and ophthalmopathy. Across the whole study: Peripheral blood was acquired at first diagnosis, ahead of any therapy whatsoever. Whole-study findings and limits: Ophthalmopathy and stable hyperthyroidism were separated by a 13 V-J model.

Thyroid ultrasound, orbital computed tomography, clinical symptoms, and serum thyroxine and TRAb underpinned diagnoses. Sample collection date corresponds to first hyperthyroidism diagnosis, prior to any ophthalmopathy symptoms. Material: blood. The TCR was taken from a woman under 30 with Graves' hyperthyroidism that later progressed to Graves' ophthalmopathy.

CDR3 nucleotide sequence: TGTGCCATTAACCGGGACGGAACTTCACCCCTCCACTTT. Its protein product is CAINRDGTSPLHF. The V gene is TRBV10-3, the J gene TRBJ1-6; D is perhaps TRBD1 (5 bases). Trimming removed 9 bases from V and 9 bases from J, with 15 bases in between. The CDR3 has 13 amino acids. Germline CDR1 and CDR2: ENHRY and SYGVKD.